The entry below gives a single T cell receptor beta chain sequence along with its context. Its specific antigen is unknown. At one boundary the junction diverges from the germline segment, which might be a read error. Libraries were constructed by 5' RACE. Sequenced using an Illumina HiSeq 2500. The second PCR ran for about 6 to 12 cycles and used a J-beta primer mix along with a sample-barcoded 5' primer. A template-switch 5' adaptor carrying 12 random nucleotides introduced a unique molecular identifier onto each TCR beta cDNA molecule. At least 2.5 million CDR3-containing paired-end reads were obtained from each sample. First-strand cDNA synthesis was performed from all RNA using the Mint cDNA synthesis kit, with priming by a TRBC-specific oligonucleotide. Following uracil-DNA glycosylase treatment, a first 18-cycle PCR with universal primers M1SS and BC2_uni_R was performed on all cDNA. As for the original processing: Normalization of each sample was performed by random selection of 1 million high-quality reads, each carrying a distinct molecular identifier. Reads with shared molecular identifiers were discarded instead of being binned into consensus sequences. MiTCR, with a Q25 quality threshold and the strictest error-elimination algorithm, was used for CDR3 identification, clonotype clustering and error correction. A nonparametric unseen species model using Euler transformation provided a lower-bound estimate of total TCR beta diversity. TCRdb itself trimmed the public reads at Q25 with fastp, ran MiXCR and retained productive beta chains. Duplicate CDR3 protein sequences are folded into a single record with the most common DNA and genes. The V and J calls follow TCRdb's processing rather than the paper's. Here the sample has hundreds of thousands of distinct CDR3 sequences; 62% occur a single time. 28% of the sample comes from the top ten.

The data originate from a study of blood T cells in healthy people across ages (dated by TCRdb to the mid-2010s). General notes on the study: In model experiments, template switching captured about one uniquely barcoded TCR beta cDNA molecule for every two T cells. To avoid experimental bias, donors of different ages were distributed randomly across sequencing lanes. For two donors (one aged 18 to 30 and one aged 80 or older), the study analyzed two additional independent replicas of 1 million unique cDNA reads from the same blood draw. Using deep sequencing normalized with unique cDNA molecular identifiers, the study measured how TCR beta repertoire diversity changes with age. Donors were grouped into four age groups: young (average roughly 15 years), middle-aged (39), aged (around 66) and long-lived (just over 80).

The CDR3 goes from the cysteine to the phenylalanine over 15 residues. The CDR3 DNA has 45 bases and is translated from base 1. CDR1 and CDR2, looked up from the germline V gene (reference sequence), are DFQATT and SNEGSKA. Donors were about 36 systemically healthy Caucasian individuals from Russia aged roughly 6 to 90 years. Each donor gave around 9.8 milliliters of peripheral blood, collected into EDTA-treated Vacutainer tubes. PBMCs were isolated by Ficoll-Paque density-gradient centrifugation, with at least 7 million obtained per sample. Trizol reagent was used to extract total RNA from PBMCs, with at least 5.5 micrograms per sample. For every donor, an aliquot of PBMCs went through flow cytometry to measure the percentages of naive CD45RAhigh/CD27high T cells. The investigation overall reported the following: There was a strong correlation between observed TCR beta diversity and the percentage of naive T cells measured by flow cytometry. Estimates of total diversity from one million sequenced T cells were regarded as lower bounds and underestimates. Bulk unsorted PBMC profiling prevented conclusive comparison of naive and antigen-experienced compartments. The long-lived group showed more naive CD4+ T cells, fewer expanded clones and increased TCR diversity than the aged group, suggesting age selection. As age increased, observed TCR beta diversity per million T cells dropped in a roughly linear way, and a significant reduction was already evident by age 40. Donor CMV infection status was unknown, potentially confounding age-related changes in expanded clonotypes.

Sequencing was carried out using blood. The TCR was taken from a man younger than 40 in good health. The rearranged chain carries TRBV20-1 and TRBJ2-7, and TRBD2 matches 7 of the central bases. The CDR3 region: CSARELTGQVDEQNF. The nucleotide sequence reads TGCAGTGCGCGGGAGCTAACGGGGCAGGTGGACGAGCAGAACTTC.